This T cell receptor beta chain was found in a study of post-analysis software for immune sequencing data. Study-level background: The patients showed relapsing-remitting, secondary progressive and progressive-relapsing multiple sclerosis courses.

Germline CDR1 SQVTM, CDR2 ANQGSEA. The junction had 6 bases not matched to a gene; V was cut back by 4 bases and J by 6 bases. The CDR3 covers 12 residues. Study conclusions and caveats: By F measure, samples from a shared preparation batch strongly co-clustered. Patients used about five TRBV segments, including TRBV5-6, TRBV5-1 and TRBV20-1, more often than controls. Comparison with controls showed significantly lower normalized Chao1 diversity in multiple sclerosis patients.

Prepared libraries of TCR beta cDNA carried unique molecular identifiers. Yield was roughly 0.5 million cDNA molecules from about 0.94 to 9.7 million T cells. TCRdb fed the PCR reads into MiXCR, producing one record per CDR3 protein. This table has 800,000 to 950,000 distinct CDR3 sequences, about 57% appearing once. The sample holds many counts of this clonotype. The antigen remains undetermined. This sequence was found in a girl aged 5 to 17 with multiple sclerosis. The sequenced sample was blood. The chain is built from TRBV29-1 and TRBJ2-7, with 7 bases matching TRBD1. CDR3 sequence (DNA): TGCAGCGTTGCGGGACAGAGCATCGAGCAGTACTTC. This sequence encodes CSVAGQSIEQYF.